A single T cell receptor (beta chain) is shown here with its context. The source of the sample is a study of T cell responses to AZD1222 COVID-19 vaccine. TCRdb's table, derived via immunoSEQ multiplex PCR, lists solely in-frame clones and lacks some. The sample consists of about 270,000 clones, 90% to 95% of them appearing once. This TCR derives from an adult who received the AZD1222 COVID-19 vaccine. Sample: peripheral blood, taken 28 days after the second AZD1222 dose.

CDR3: CASRSGGTGETQYF. The DNA of the CDR3 is TGCGCCAGCAGGTCCGGGGGAACAGGGGAGACCCAGTACTTC. The V call is TRBV5-1, the J call TRBJ2-5; TRBD1 or TRBD2 may be the D gene (6 bases each). The CDR3 has 14 residues. V was pared by 5 bases and J by 5 bases, with 16 bases between. In germline, CDR1 is SGHRS, CDR2 YFSETQ.